Below, 5 T cell receptor beta chains from the same sample are listed, as sequenced in a study of post-analysis software for immune sequencing data (dated by TCRdb to the mid-2010s). The research as a whole found: Patients showed significantly higher frequencies than controls for about 5 TRBV segments, among them TRBV5-6, TRBV5-1 and TRBV20-1.

These receptors are not linked to any known antigen. The library came from PCR. The reads were generated on an Illumina HiSeq 2500. To reduce PCR and sequencing biases, unique molecular identifiers were built into the TCR beta cDNA libraries. The public reads were reprocessed in TCRdb via fastp at Q25 and MiXCR, keeping in-frame beta chains. Every CDR3 protein is listed once, alongside the most common genes and DNA of its rows. This sample gives roughly 400,000 distinct CDR3 sequences in total; approximately 42% of them show up just once. Jointly, the top ten make up 7.6% of the sample. Sample: blood. The source of these receptors is a girl aged 2-10 years with multiple sclerosis.

The chain recombines TRBV5-4 with TRBJ2-7; D may be TRBD1 (6 bases). The CDR3 spans 16 residues. V was clipped by 1 base and J by 0 bases, with 14 bases between them. Germline assignment: CDR1 SGHNT and CDR2 YYREEE (reference sequence). The CDR3 coding sequence is TGTGCCAGCAGCTTGATACAGGGCTTGAGCTCCTACGAGCAGTACTTC. This encodes CASSLIQGLSSYEQYF.

The rearrangement links TRBV5-1 to TRBJ2-4, with 8 bases lining up with TRBD1. The length of the CDR3 is 13 residues. Trimming took 0 bases from V and 7 from J; bases not matched to a gene: 0. Germline lookup yields CDR1 SGHRS and CDR2 YFSETQ. The CDR3, as DNA: TGCGCCAGCAGCTTGGGACAGGGGAACATTCAGTACTTC. Translated: CASSLGQGNIQYF.

This clonotype has just a few counts. The CDR3 DNA reads TGCGCCAGCGGGACAGGCTACGAGCAGTACTTC. It yields the protein CASGTGYEQYF. V and J are TRBV5-1 and TRBJ2-7; 8 bases are a match to TRBD1. Germline trimming cut 7 bases from V and 3 bases from J; bases unmatched to any gene: 0. Germline V lookup: CDR1 SGHRS, CDR2 YFSETQ. The length of the CDR3 is 11 residues. The full variable domain, its missing parts supplied by reference TRBV5-1 and TRBJ2-7, is KAGVTQTPRYLIKTRGQQVTLSCSPISGHRSVSWYQQTPGQGLQFLFEYFSETQRNKGNFPGRFSGRQFSNSRSEMNVSTLELGDSALYLCASGTGYEQYFGPGTRLTVT.

The chain combines TRBV28 with TRBJ1-2, with 7 bases identical to TRBD1. Trimming cost V 6 bases and J 2 bases; bases outside gene matches: 6. The V gene's germline CDR1 is MDHEN and CDR2 SYDVKM. CDR3 length equals 14 residues. The CDR3 DNA follows: TGTGCCAGCAGGCCCGCGGGACAGAACTATGGCTACACCTTC. Protein product: CASRPAGQNYGYTF.

With respect to this clonotype: Since the CDR3 does not end with the conserved phenylalanine or tryptophan, this likely comes from a read error. The chain combines TRBV24-1 with TRBJ2-1, with 12 bases lining up with TRBD2. Germline V gene sequence: CDR1 KGHDR, CDR2 SFDVKD. V trimming: 4 bases; J trimming: 9 bases; junction bases outside the gene matches: 3. This CDR3 is built from 14 residues. CDR3 protein: CATSDQLAGGEQFS. CDR3 coding DNA: TGTGCCACCAGTGACCAACTAGCGGGGGGTGAGCAGTTCTCC.